The T cell receptor beta chain described here comes from a study of T-cell memory formation after mild COVID-19. In TCRdb, the 5' RACE reads were re-called with MiXCR into one record per CDR3 protein. The sample lists around 340,000 distinct CDR3 sequences, approximately 15% occurring once. Germline loops: CDR1 SGDLS, CDR2 YYNGEE. The V gene lost 0 bases and the J gene lost 2 bases, with 12 bases spanning the gap. There are 16 residues in the CDR3. The study, taken as a whole, reports: Pre-infection memory carried some responding clones, suggesting that cross-reactive memory joined.

Turning to this clonotype: Its antigen is not identified.

The V gene is TRBV9, the J gene TRBJ1-3, with D hard to call. The source material was PBMCs or a T cell subset sorted from them (not recorded which). The TCR was taken from a man between 18 and 35 years old who had mild COVID-19 (a few samples of this study predate the infection). Cell type and time point are not known. The CDR3 DNA follows: TGTGCCAGCAGCGTAGTGGAGACAAGAACTGGAAACACCATATATTTT. This codes for CASSVVETRTGNTIYF.